This section outlines one T cell receptor beta chain sequence together with its context. No antigen is known for it. This record comes from a study of cytomegalovirus exposure and HLA in healthy donors. It was healthy bone marrow donors who served as donors. Study-wide findings and caveats: As a later analysis showed, a missense DCLRE1C variant was linked to trimming of TCR beta V- and J-genes.

The primer mix had 60 Vbeta and 13 Jbeta primers. Original analysis: Later, some 75 million unique TCR beta chains were counted in an analysis, and roughly 11 million of them were shared. The assay was immunoSEQ multiplex PCR, and TCRdb's table has in-frame clones only and misses some. The V and J calls and the clone size are those of that table, but D and trimming were determined from the DNA. The sample has about 130,000 clones, 75% seen once. This CDR3 has 14 residues. V lost 2 bases to trimming and J lost 3 bases, with 10 bases between them. CDR1 is MDHEN and CDR2 is SYDVKM in the germline V gene.

Input material: PBMCs. The clonotype was recovered from a man aged 25 to 40 in good health and CMV-seronegative. J is TRBJ1-2 and V is TRBV28; D is ambiguous. The CDR3 spells CASSLTGSHYGYTF. As DNA, the CDR3 is TGTGCCAGCAGTTTAACGGGGAGTCACTATGGCTACACCTTC.